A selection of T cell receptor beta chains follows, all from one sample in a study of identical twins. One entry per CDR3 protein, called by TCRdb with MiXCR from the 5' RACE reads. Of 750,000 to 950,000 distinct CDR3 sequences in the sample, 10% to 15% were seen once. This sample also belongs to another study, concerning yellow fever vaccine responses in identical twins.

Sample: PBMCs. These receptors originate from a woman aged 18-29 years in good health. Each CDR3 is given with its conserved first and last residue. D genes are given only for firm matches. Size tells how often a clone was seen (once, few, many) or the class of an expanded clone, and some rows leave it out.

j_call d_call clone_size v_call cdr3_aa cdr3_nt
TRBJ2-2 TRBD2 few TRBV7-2 CASSGGRPTGELFF TGTGCCAGCAGCGGCGGGAGACCTACCGGGGAGCTGTTTTTT
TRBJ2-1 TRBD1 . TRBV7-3 CASSKGTGQYNEQFF TGTGCCAGCAGCAAAGGGACAGGGCAATACAATGAGCAGTTCTTC
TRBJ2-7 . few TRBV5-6 CASSLTRAYEQYF TGTGCCAGCAGTTTGACTCGAGCCTACGAGCAGTACTTC
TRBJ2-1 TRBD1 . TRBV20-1 CSATDRRSNEQFF TGCAGTGCTACGGACAGGCGGAGCAATGAGCAGTTCTTC
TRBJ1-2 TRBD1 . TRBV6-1 CASSEAGGGYGYTF TGTGCCAGCAGTGAAGCAGGGGGCGGCTATGGCTACACCTTC
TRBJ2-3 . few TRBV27 CASSLRDPRASTDTQYF TGTGCCAGCAGTTTAAGGGATCCGAGGGCTAGCACAGATACGCAGTATTTT
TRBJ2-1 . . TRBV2 CASRTSGAWGQFF TGTGCCAGCAGGACTAGTGGGGCCTGGGGGCAGTTCTTC
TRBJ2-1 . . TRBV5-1 CASSLEGADYNEQFF TGCGCCAGCAGCTTGGAGGGAGCTGACTACAATGAGCAGTTCTTC
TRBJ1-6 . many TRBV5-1 CASKGQNNSPLHF TGCGCCAGCAAAGGACAGAATAATTCACCCCTCCACTTT
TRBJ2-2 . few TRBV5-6 CASSRPQGRTGELFF TGTGCCAGCAGCCGGCCCCAGGGTCGAACCGGGGAGCTGTTTTTT
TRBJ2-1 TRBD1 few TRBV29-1 CSVELGQGYNEQFF TGCAGCGTTGAGTTGGGACAGGGGTACAATGAGCAGTTCTTC
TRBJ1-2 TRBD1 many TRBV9 CASSTQTGVYGYTF TGTGCCAGCAGCACCCAGACAGGGGTCTATGGCTACACCTTC
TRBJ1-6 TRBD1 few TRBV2 CASSEDRGSPLHF TGTGCCAGCAGTGAGGACAGGGGATCACCCCTCCACTTT
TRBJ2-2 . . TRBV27 CASSLSSGWELFF TGTGCCAGCAGTTTATCGAGTGGCTGGGAGCTGTTTTTT
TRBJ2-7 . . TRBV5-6 CASSPKRAWGSYEQYF TGTGCCAGCAGCCCAAAGCGGGCATGGGGCTCCTACGAGCAGTACTTC
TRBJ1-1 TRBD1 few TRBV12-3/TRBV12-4 CASNPTGGTEAFF TGTGCCAGCAACCCGACAGGGGGGACTGAAGCTTTCTTT
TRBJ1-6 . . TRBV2 CASSGDKTLYNSPLHF TGTGCCAGCAGTGGGGACAAGACCCTCTATAATTCACCCCTCCACTTT
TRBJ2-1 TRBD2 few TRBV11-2 CASSFDSLGLAGLNEQFF TGTGCCAGCAGCTTCGATTCCCTGGGACTAGCGGGGTTGAATGAGCAGTTCTTC
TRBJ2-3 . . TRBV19 CASSIEGDTTDTQYF TGTGCCAGTAGTATAGAGGGGGACACCACAGATACGCAGTATTTT
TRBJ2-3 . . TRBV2 CASTVFPDTQYF TGTGCCAGCACTGTATTCCCAGATACGCAGTATTTT
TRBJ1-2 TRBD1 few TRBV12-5 CASGFGDRFVSNYGYTF TGTGCTAGTGGTTTTGGGGACAGGTTCGTCTCTAACTATGGCTACACCTTC
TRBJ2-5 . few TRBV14 CASSLQGRRETQYF TGTGCCAGCAGCCTACAGGGCCGTCGGGAGACCCAGTACTTC
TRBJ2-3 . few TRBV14 CASSQEWNRLGTDTQYF TGTGCCAGCAGCCAAGAATGGAACAGACTCGGCACAGATACGCAGTATTTT
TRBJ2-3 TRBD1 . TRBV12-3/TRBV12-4 CASSRGQKMNTDTQYF TGTGCCAGCAGCCGGGGACAGAAGATGAACACAGATACGCAGTATTTT
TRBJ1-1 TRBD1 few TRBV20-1 CSARDQGDTEAFF TGCAGTGCTAGAGATCAGGGGGACACTGAAGCTTTCTTT
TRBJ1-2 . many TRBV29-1 CSVSPLGAGGGYTF TGCAGCGTTTCCCCATTGGGGGCCGGCGGTGGCTACACCTTC
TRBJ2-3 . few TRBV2 CANLQDTQYF TGTGCCAACTTACAAGATACGCAGTATTTT
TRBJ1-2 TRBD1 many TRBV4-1 CASSLPSTGNYGYTF TGCGCCAGCAGCTTACCGTCGACAGGGAACTATGGCTACACCTTC
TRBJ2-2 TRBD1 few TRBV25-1 CASHRGANTGELFF TGTGCCAGTCACAGGGGCGCGAACACCGGGGAGCTGTTTTTT
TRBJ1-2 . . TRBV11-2 CASSLERVGGYTF TGTGCCAGCAGCTTAGAGAGGGTTGGTGGCTACACCTTC
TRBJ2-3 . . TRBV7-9 CASSLRLAGDTQYF TGTGCCAGCAGCTTAAGGCTAGCCGGGGATACGCAGTATTTT
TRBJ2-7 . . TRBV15 CATSRGNWQGGHEQYF TGTGCCACCAGCAGAGGAAATTGGCAGGGTGGCCACGAGCAGTACTTC
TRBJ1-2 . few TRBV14 CASSQDPGFGYTF TGTGCCAGCAGCCAAGATCCAGGGTTTGGCTACACCTTC
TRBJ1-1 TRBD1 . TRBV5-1 CASSYSGGRRNTEAFF TGCGCCAGCAGCTACTCAGGGGGAAGGAGGAACACTGAAGCTTTCTTT
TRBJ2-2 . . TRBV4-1 CASSQDFSGTGELFF TGCGCCAGCAGCCAAGATTTCTCGGGGACCGGGGAGCTGTTTTTT
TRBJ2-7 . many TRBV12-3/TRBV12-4 CASSFTGPSYEQYF TGTGCCAGCAGTTTTACCGGTCCCTCCTACGAGCAGTACTTC
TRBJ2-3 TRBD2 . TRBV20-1 CSAARWTSGTSTDTQYF TGCAGTGCTGCTCGTTGGACTAGCGGGACTAGCACAGATACGCAGTATTTT
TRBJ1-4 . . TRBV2 CASAAGWGGTLATNEKLFF TGTGCCAGCGCAGCCGGATGGGGCGGCACATTGGCAACTAATGAAAAACTGTTTTTT
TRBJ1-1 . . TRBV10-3 CAISAKDGDTEAFF TGTGCCATCAGTGCCAAGGATGGGGACACTGAAGCTTTCTTT